This T cell receptor beta chain was found in a study of vaccination and CD4 T cells after COVID-19. Study at large: Sampling that followed vaccination took place a median about 70 days after dose two, within a range of 14 to 241.

CDR3 length: 16 amino acids. V lost 3 bases to trimming and J lost 5 bases; unmatched junction nucleotides: 12. CDR1 and CDR2 from the germline V gene are KGHSH and LQKENI. Using its own MiXCR run on the PCR reads, TCRdb lists one record per CDR3 protein. The sample has some 18,000 distinct CDR3 sequences; less than 80% are singletons. The chain is built from TRBV18 and TRBJ2-5; the match to TRBD1 covers 7 bases. The specimen comprised CD4+ T cells from blood, sampled before SARS-CoV-2 vaccination. The receptor comes from a human donor who had recovered from COVID-19. CDR3 residues: CASSPTPPQGWETQYF. The DNA of the CDR3 is TGTGCCAGCTCACCGACCCCCCCACAGGGGTGGGAGACCCAGTACTTC.